This T cell receptor beta chain was recorded in a study of early T cells in non-severe SARS-CoV-2 infection. At the level of the study: From unsorted whole blood, bulk RNA was sequenced, and the chains remained unpaired. Study observations and caveats: Anti-spike CD8 specificities were favored by VDJdb matching, whose results missed private and CD4 specificities.

Individual cDNA molecules received unique molecular identifiers during library preparation. TCRdb passed the 5' RACE reads through MiXCR, listing each CDR3 protein once. The data show tens of thousands of distinct CDR3 sequences, with about 12% seen just once and approximately 5% held by the top ten. This clonotype showed up many times. Its specificity is not known. This CDR3 has 15 amino acids. From germline, CDR1 is LNHDA and CDR2 SQIVND (reference sequence). Deletions cut 2 bases from V and 7 bases from J, with 15 bases between. Sample: whole blood. This clonotype was obtained from an adult who was a healthcare worker with PCR-confirmed SARS-CoV-2 infection or an uninfected control (not recorded which). The V and J genes are TRBV19 and TRBJ1-5; the D is unclear. The chain's CDR3 is CASSITEAGNQPQHF. DNA for the CDR3: TGTGCCAGTAGTATAACGGAGGCAGGAAACCAGCCCCAGCATTTT. The whole variable domain, filled in from reference TRBV19 and TRBJ1-5, reads DGGITQSPKYLFRKEGQNVTLSCEQNLNHDAMYWYRQDPGQGLRLIYYSQIVNDFQKGDIAEGYSVSREKKESFPLTVTSAQKNPTAFYLCASSITEAGNQPQHFGDGTRLSIL.